This TCR beta chain was identified in a study of shared clonotypes between healthy human individuals. Only in-frame clones appear in the TCRdb table, and some are missing; sequencing was by immunoSEQ multiplex PCR. The profile shows some 2,000,000 clones, approximately 94% of them singletons. Naive CD8 cells lacked CD45RO, underwent positive selection for CCR7 and left out terminally differentiated effector memory CD45RA+ cells. Study-wide findings and caveats: For naive CD4 cells, 4.5% to 6.5% of clonotypes were shared across a handful of donors.

This CDR3 is 14 amino acids long. Germline V gives CDR1 MNHEY, CDR2 SVGAGI. The germline V and J ends were trimmed by 0 bases and 0 bases, with 6 bases remaining between them. Turning to this clone: Its matching antigen is unknown. This CDR3 is also generated by other DNA sequences in the sample.

This chain connects TRBV6-5 to TRBJ2-7; D is undetermined. This TCR derives from a man between 18 and 29 years old in good health. Sequenced sample: naive CD8+ T cells sorted from blood. CDR3 bases: TGTGCCAGCAGTTACTCGGGGTCCTCCTACGAGCAGTACTTC. The encoded protein is CASSYSGSSYEQYF.